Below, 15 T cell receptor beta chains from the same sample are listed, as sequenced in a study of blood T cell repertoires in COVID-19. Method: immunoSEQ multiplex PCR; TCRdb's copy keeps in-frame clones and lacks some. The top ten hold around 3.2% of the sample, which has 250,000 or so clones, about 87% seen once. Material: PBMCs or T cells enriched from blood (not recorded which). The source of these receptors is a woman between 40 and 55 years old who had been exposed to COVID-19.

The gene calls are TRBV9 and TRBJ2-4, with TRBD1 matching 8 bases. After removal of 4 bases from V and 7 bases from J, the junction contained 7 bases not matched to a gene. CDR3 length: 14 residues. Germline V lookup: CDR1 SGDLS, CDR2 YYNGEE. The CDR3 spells CASSPDRGGNIQYF. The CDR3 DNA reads TGTGCCAGCAGCCCAGACAGGGGCGGGAACATTCAGTACTTC.

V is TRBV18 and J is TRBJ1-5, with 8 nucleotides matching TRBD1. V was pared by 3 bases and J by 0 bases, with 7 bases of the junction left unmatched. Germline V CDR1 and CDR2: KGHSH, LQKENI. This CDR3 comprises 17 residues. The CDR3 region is CASSPLGQAVSNQPQHF. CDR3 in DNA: TGTGCCAGCTCACCGTTGGGACAGGCTGTTAGCAATCAGCCCCAGCATTTT.

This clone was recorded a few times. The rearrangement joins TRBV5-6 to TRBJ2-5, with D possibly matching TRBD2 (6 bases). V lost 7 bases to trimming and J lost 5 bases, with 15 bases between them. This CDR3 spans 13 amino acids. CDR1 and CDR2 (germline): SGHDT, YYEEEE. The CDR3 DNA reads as TGTGCCAGCGCCCGGGGGAGCGGGGAGACCCAGTACTTC. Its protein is CASARGSGETQYF.

The CDR3: CASSPPIPSGGYEQYF. The CDR3 DNA reads as TGTGCCAGCTCACCACCGATACCTAGCGGGGGCTACGAGCAGTACTTC. J is TRBJ2-7 and V is TRBV18; 10 bases fit TRBD2. The CDR3 length is 16 residues. Per germline, CDR1 KGHSH and CDR2 LQKENI. V lost 0 bases, J lost 3 bases, and 5 bases stayed unmatched.

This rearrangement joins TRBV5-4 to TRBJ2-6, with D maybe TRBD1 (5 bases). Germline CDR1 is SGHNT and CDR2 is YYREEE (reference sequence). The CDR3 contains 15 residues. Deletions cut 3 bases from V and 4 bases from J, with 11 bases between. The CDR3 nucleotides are TGTGCCAGCAGCTGGGGCCCTTACGGGGCCAACGTCCTGACTTTC. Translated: CASSWGPYGANVLTF. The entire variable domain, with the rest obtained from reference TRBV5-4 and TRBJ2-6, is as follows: ETGVTQSPTHLIKTRGQQVTLRCSSQSGHNTVSWYQQALGQGPQFIFQYYREEENGRGNFPPRFSGLQFPNYSSELNVNALELDDSALYLCASSWGPYGANVLTFGAGSRLTVL.

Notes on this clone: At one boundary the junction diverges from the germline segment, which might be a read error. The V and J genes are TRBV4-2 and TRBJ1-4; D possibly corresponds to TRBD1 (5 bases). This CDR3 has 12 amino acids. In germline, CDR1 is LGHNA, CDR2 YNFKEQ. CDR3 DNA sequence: TGTGCCAGCAGCCCTGAATGGGGCCTAATAGCTTTT. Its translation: CASSPEWGLIAF.

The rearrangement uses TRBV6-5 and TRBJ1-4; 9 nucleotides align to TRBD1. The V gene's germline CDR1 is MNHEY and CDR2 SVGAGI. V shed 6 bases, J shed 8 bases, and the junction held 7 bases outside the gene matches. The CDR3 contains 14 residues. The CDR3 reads CASSSTGGKEKLFF. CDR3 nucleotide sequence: TGTGCCAGCAGCAGTACAGGGGGCAAAGAAAAACTGTTTTTT.

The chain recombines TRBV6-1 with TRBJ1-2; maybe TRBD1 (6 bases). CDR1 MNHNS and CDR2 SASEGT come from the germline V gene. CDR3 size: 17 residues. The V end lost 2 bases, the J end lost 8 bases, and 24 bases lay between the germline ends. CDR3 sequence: CASSENAGARVRRGYTF. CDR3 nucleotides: TGTGCCAGCAGTGAAAATGCGGGGGCGCGGGTCCGAAGGGGCTACACCTTC.

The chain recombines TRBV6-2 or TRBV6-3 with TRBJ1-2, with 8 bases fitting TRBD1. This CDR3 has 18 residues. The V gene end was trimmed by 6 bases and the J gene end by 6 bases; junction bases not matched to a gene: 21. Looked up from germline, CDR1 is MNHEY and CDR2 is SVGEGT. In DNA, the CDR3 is TGTGCCAGCAGCCCACTCCCCGTCAGGGGGCGTTGGTCCAATGGCTACACCTTC. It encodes CASSPLPVRGRWSNGYTF.

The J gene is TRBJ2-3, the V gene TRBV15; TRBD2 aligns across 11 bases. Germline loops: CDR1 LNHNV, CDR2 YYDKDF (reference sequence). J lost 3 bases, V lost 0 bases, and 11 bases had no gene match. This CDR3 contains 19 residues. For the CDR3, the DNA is TGTGCCACCAGCAGAGATAGCGGGGGGGCACCACGACATACAGATACGCAGTATTTT. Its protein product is CATSRDSGGAPRHTDTQYF. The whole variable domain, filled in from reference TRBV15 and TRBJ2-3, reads DAMVIQNPRYQVTQFGKPVTLSCSQTLNHNVMYWYQQKSSQAPKLLFHYYDKDFNNEADTPDNFQSRRPNTSFCFLDIRSPGLGDTAMYLCATSRDSGGAPRHTDTQYFGPGTRLTVL.

The CDR3 DNA is TGTGCCTCTAAAGGCTACCGGGACACCACCGGGGAGCTGTTTTTT. Amino acid sequence: CASKGYRDTTGELFF. V usage is TRBV6-5 and J usage is TRBJ2-2, with D perhaps matching TRBD1 (6 bases). Germline CDR1 reads MNHEY; CDR2 reads SVGAGI. V lost 11 bases to trimming and J lost 4 bases, with 20 bases between them. The CDR3 sequence is 15 residues long.

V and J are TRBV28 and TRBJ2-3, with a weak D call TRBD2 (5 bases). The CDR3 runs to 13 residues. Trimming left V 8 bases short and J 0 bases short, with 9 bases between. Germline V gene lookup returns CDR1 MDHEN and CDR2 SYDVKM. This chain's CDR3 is CASSTGSTDTQYF. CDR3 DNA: TGTGCCAGCTCAACGGGGAGCACAGATACGCAGTATTTT.

The CDR3 is CASSLLGGRAGDTQYF. In nucleotides, the CDR3 is TGTGCCAGCAGTTTATTAGGCGGGAGGGCGGGAGATACGCAGTATTTT. The V and J genes are TRBV27 and TRBJ2-3; 9 nucleotides agree with TRBD2. V was clipped by 1 base and J by 5 bases; unmatched bases: 7. The CDR3 consists of 16 residues. Germline values: CDR1 MNHEY, CDR2 SMNVEV (reference sequence).

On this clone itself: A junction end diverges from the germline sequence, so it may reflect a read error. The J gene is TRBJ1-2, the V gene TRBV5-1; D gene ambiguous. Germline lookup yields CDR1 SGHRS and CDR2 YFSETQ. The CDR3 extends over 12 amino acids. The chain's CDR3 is CASSSLNYGYTF. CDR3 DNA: TGTGCCAGCAGCTCCCTCAACTATGGCTACACCTTC.

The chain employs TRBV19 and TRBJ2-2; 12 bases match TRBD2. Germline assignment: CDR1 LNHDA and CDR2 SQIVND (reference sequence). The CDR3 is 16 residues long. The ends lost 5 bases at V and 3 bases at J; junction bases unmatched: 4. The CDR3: CASSARTSGDTGELFF. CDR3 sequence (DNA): TGTGCCAGTAGTGCCAGGACTAGCGGGGACACCGGGGAGCTGTTTTTT.